This T cell receptor (beta chain) was obtained from a study of cytomegalovirus exposure and HLA in healthy donors (dated 2017 in TCRdb). About the full investigation: According to an earlier analysis of several hundred of the donors, about 180 million T cells yielded 95 million to 140 million unique TCR beta sequences and 276 Gb of sequence data. Using immunosequencing, the study profiled T cell repertoires from 500 to 800 subjects and related those repertoires to cytomegalovirus serostatus. In a later genetic analysis, genome-wide SNP genotypes for 398 of the 666 donors were used, and that subset was treated as a discovery cohort. High-throughput TCR immunosequencing, statistical association of individual TCRs with disease status, and machine learning were combined to predict cytomegalovirus infection status. Five DR-DQ haplotypes were handled as single units for association and clustering, since linkage in the cohort was strong. The study was designed to test whether signatures of past pathogen exposure could be identified by cataloging public T cell receptors. An earlier analysis of fewer than 700 of the donors applied high-throughput TCR beta sequencing to assess whether each TCR beta V gene segment acted as functional or pseudogenic. Typing coverage differed by locus: A, B, C, DRB1 and DQB1 were typed in roughly 620-630 donors, DQA1 in 522, DPA1 in around 610, and DPB1 in just under 480. The later analysis used no new phenotypic data to find candidate immune exposures, relying instead on TCR beta sequences and their occurrence across donors. Every repertoire in the discovery cohort had been generated on one and the same sequencing platform. HLA typing covered class I and class II loci at four-digit resolution. Donor age, sex, ethnicity and CMV serostatus were compiled alongside the repertoire data. In a later analysis, previously published TCR beta repertoires from 550 to 700 donors were re-analyzed and high-resolution HLA genotyping was added so that TCR occurrence patterns could be studied. On average, roughly 250,000 unique TCR beta nucleotide sequences were sequenced per donor among roughly 430 genotyped donors of the cohort, with roughly 18% of those sequences being non-productive. About 320 gigabases of sequencing data and approximately 85 million unique TCR sequences were included in an early release covering under 650 HLA-typed donors. Of the approximately 400 genotyped donors, roughly 80% fell in the genetic ancestry cluster associated with self-reported Caucasian donors. A separate validation cohort of roughly 130 different subjects was used in addition to the 666-subject first cohort. What the authors observed across the whole study: The presence/absence analyses assumed that sequencing depth was roughly uniform across donors, and that assumption may not be true. An earlier analysis of some 590 of the donors showed that most TCR beta V segments appeared in productive rearrangements either about 90% or about 30% of the time, which broadly matched IMGT annotations. V-gene and J-gene trimming of TCR beta chains was associated with a missense DCLRE1C variant in a later genetic analysis, and the association was replicated in an independent cohort. A further reported finding was that TCR beta sequences accurately predicted the HLA-A and HLA-B alleles for most subjects in the first cohort. For the cohort, immune exposure information was limited to CMV serostatus. In a later analysis, TCR association rates were found to vary across HLA loci, with the most associated TCRs seen for DRB1 alleles and the fewest for HLA-C alleles. In a later analysis, HLA-associated TCR beta chains were found to be more clonally expanded and to have lower generation probabilities than equally common non-associated chains. In a later analysis, several top co-occurrence clusters were reported to appear linked to parvovirus B19, influenza, CMV and Epstein-Barr virus. Cytomegalovirus status was reported to be diagnosed by the classifier with high specificity and sensitivity in both the original and validation cohorts. The study listed 150 to 200 TCR beta chains as associated with cytomegalovirus. A cluster of highly shared sequence variants was judged likely to be a technical artifact of the sequencing pipeline. According to a later genetic analysis, donors in an Asian-associated ancestry cluster had fewer N-insertions in productive TCRs than the approximately 670-donor mean. A few of the identified cytomegalovirus-associated TCR beta chains were confirmed in vitro to be specific for cytomegalovirus antigens. Approximately 18 rarely observed V segments, including chromosome 9 orphons, were excluded from the earlier analysis of 550 to 700 of the donors because counts were too low. Correlated functional status among segregating V segments might reflect linkage disequilibrium, but an unknown experimental factor could not be ruled out. At a false discovery rate of 0.05, a later analysis linked under 20,000 TCR beta sequences to specific HLA alleles. Because some donors lacked HLA typing at each locus, the association tests relied only on the typed subset. Only TCR beta chains were sequenced in this cohort, and the absence of alpha or paired-chain data limited detectable features. According to a later analysis, most CMV-associated TCR beta chains appeared to be HLA-restricted, and the HLA associations seemed to be driven largely by CMV exposure. Because the 87-base-pair reads could not distinguish some IMGT-functional V segments, including TRBV6-2 and TRBV6-3, those segments were excluded. While some public TCRs were present in many individuals, most TCR sequences turned up only very rarely across donors. Assigning TCR associations to individual alleles was difficult when HLA alleles, especially DR and DQ, strongly co-occurred. The authors suggested that the approach could potentially be extended to other disease states and immunological phenotypes.

A remark on this clone: The specificity of this receptor is unknown. No much larger clonotype is one base removed from it; base qualities were not supplied.

The library was generated by the immunoSEQ multiplex PCR assay. A mixture of 60 forward primers for TCR Vbeta segments and 13 reverse primers for TCR Jbeta segments was used in the multiplex PCR. The CDR3 region of rearranged TCR beta genes was amplified from genomic DNA by a multiplex PCR assay. On the Illumina HiSeq System, the amplified TCR beta libraries were sequenced as 87-base-pair reads. Regarding the original processing steps: In a later analysis, about 80 million unique TCR beta chains were counted across the 500 to 700 repertoires, and roughly 11 million of these chains were shared by at least two donors. Raw reads were error-corrected and collapsed into unique sequences by a nearest-neighbor algorithm in which closely related sequences were merged to remove PCR and sequencing errors. Alignment of CDR3 sequences to IMGT reference sequences was used to assign V, D and J gene segments. For a sequence to be retained, a match of at least six nucleotides to both a V gene segment and a J gene segment was required. Rearrangements were called productive when the CDR3 lacked stop codons and stayed in frame with V and J; all others were non-productive. Following IMGT convention, CDR3 was defined as the stretch from the second conserved V-encoded cysteine to the conserved J-encoded phenylalanine. The earlier analysis of about 610 of the donors excluded any sequence lacking an unambiguous match to a single V gene segment. In an earlier analysis of 500 to 750 of the donors, V segments were called functional above 56.7% productive rearrangements and were called segregating when the between-donor standard deviation exceeded 5%. A statistical classification framework was built to diagnose cytomegalovirus status from the catalog of TCR beta chain sequences. V and J gene assignment, in a later analysis, came from comparing TCR nucleotide sequences with IMGT/GENE-DB human TR gene sequences. The TCRdist pipeline was used in a later analysis to assign CDR3 sequences and most-parsimonious VDJ recombination scenarios. In a later analysis, every TCR beta chain was defined by the combination of its CDR3 amino acid sequence and its V-gene family, and reads without a unique V-gene family were dropped. As a way to deal with suspected cross-contamination and a sequencing artifact, a later analysis dropped hundreds of nucleotide sequences that were highly shared and had low generation probability. A later analysis calculated a clonal expansion index for each public chain from normalized within-repertoire ranks of inferred template counts. A later analysis computed generation probabilities with a VDJ recombination model fitted to out-of-frame rearrangements, and checked the results against IGoR. In a later analysis, TCR-TCR, TCR-HLA and TCR-CMV co-occurrence was scored with hypergeometric tests, and a repertoire-size bias correction was applied to TCR pairs. In a later analysis, false discovery rates were estimated by permuting HLA or CMV assignments 20 times. In a later analysis, co-occurring TCRs were grouped using DBSCAN, with TCRdist sequence similarity added in when clustering inside HLA-allele-positive subsets. For co-occurrence clustering, repertoires with fewer than 30,000 or more than 120,000 public chains were excluded, along with a handful of repertoires with anomalous nucleotide sharing. TCRdb mirrors the immuneACCESS table, restricted to in-frame sequences. Some clones are absent from its copies; in checked studies, under half trace to an unresolved V gene, and the reason for the others is unknown. The V and J calls and clone size are taken from that table; D and trimming were inferred from the DNA. The sample includes about 160,000 clones, with 84% observed a single time. The ten biggest clones cover more than 0.35% of the sample.

Based on the germline V gene, the CDR1 and CDR2 sequences are ENHRY and SYGVKD. The CDR3 numbers 14 residues from cysteine through phenylalanine. Only the CDR3 portion is preserved as DNA: 42 bases, with reading frame beginning at the first base. The junction shows trimming of 6 bases on V and 4 bases on J, and the gene matches do not reach 9 bases of it. In total, approximately 690 healthy bone marrow donors made up the cohort. Cohort members were all nominally healthy when sampled, although unrecorded immune exposures were likely present. The donor was CMV seronegative and was included in the group of hundreds of seronegative cohort members. Every donor gave a peripheral blood sample, and the peripheral blood mononuclear cells from that sample were used for TCR beta sequencing. The Qiagen DNeasy Blood Extraction Kit was used to extract genomic DNA from the blood cell samples.

The receptor was derived from a boy aged 2-15 years in good health and CMV-seronegative. The sequence links TRBV10-3 to TRBJ2-7, and 7 junction bases match TRBD1. The sequenced sample consisted of PBMCs. The nucleotide sequence is given as TGTGCCATCAGAGATACAGGGGACCTTTACGAGCAGTACTTC. Its product reads: CAIRDTGDLYEQYF.